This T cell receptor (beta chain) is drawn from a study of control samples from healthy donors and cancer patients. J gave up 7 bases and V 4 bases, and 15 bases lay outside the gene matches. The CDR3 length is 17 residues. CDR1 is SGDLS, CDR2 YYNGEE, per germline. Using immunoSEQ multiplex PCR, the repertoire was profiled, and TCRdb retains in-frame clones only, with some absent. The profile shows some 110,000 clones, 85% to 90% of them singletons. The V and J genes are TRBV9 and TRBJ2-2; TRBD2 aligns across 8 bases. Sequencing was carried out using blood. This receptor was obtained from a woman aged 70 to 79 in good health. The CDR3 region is CASSYNPGLDGGGELFF. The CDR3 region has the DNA TGTGCCAGCAGCTACAATCCGGGACTAGATGGTGGCGGGGAGCTGTTTTTT.